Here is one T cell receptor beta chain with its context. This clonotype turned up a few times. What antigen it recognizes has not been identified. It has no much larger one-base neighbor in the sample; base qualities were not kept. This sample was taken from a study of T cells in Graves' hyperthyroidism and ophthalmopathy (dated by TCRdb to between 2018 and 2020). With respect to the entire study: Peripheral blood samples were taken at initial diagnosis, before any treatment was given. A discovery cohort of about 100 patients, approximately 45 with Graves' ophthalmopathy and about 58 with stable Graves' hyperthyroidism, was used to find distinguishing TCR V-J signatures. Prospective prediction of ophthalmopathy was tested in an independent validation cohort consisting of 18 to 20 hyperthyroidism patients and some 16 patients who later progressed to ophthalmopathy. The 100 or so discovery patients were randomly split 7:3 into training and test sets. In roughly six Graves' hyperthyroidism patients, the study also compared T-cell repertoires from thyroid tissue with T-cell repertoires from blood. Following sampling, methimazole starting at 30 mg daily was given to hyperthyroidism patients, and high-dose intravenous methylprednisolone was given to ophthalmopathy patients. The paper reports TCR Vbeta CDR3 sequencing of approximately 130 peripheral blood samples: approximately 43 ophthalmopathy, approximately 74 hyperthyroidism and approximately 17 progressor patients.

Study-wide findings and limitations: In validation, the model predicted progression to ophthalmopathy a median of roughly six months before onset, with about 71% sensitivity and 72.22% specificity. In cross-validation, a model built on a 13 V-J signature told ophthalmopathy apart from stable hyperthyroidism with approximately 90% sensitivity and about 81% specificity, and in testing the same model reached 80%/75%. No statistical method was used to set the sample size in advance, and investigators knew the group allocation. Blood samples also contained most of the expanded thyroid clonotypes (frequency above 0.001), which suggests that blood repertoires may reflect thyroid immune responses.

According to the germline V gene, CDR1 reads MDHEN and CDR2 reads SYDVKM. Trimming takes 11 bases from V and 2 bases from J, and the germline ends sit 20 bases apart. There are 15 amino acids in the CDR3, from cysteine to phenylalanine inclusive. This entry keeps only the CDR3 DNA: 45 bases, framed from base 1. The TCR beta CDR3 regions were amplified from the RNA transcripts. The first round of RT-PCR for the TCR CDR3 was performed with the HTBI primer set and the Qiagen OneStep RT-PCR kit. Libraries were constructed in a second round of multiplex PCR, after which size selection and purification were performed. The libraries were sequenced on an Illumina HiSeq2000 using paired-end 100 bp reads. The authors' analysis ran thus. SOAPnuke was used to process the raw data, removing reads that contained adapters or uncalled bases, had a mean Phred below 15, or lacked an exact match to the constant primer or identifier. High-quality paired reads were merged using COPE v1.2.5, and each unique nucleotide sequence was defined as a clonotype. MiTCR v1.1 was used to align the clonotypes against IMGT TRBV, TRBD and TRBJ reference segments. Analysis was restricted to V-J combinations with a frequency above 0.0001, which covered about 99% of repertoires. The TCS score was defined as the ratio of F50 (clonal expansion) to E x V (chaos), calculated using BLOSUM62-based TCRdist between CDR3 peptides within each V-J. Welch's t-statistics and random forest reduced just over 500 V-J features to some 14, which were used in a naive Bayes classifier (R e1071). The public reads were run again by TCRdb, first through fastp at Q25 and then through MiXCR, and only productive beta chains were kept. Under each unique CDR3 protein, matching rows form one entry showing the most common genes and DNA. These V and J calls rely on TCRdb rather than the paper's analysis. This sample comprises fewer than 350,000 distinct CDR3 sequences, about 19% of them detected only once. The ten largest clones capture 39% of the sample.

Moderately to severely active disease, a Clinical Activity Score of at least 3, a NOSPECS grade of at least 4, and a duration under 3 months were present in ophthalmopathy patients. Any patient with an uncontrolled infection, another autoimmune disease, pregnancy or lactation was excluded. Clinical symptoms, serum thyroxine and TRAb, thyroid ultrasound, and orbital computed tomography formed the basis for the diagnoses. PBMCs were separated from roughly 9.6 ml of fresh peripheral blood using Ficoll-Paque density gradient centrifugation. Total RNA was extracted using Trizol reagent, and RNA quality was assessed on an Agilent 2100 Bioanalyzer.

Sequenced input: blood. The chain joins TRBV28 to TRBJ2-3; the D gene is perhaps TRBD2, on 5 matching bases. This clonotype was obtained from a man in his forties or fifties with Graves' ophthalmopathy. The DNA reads TGTGCCGCAGGACTCACTTCGGGTCACACAGATACGCAGTATTTT. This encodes CAAGLTSGHTDTQYF.